A selection of T cell receptor beta chains follows, all from one sample in a study of T cell responses to AZD1222 COVID-19 vaccine. Profiling relied on immunoSEQ multiplex PCR, and the TCRdb table lists in-frame clones only, not all of them. The sample holds 200,000 to 250,000 clones, about 93% seen once. The source was peripheral blood, collected on day 0 of MenACWY control vaccination. The receptors come from an adult in good health. The CDR3 runs from the conserved cysteine through the conserved F or W. A D gene is named only where the DNA matches it firmly. A clone size is listed for some rows: how often the clone was seen (once, few, many), or a class if it is expanded.

V	D	size	J	DNA	CDR3
TRBV28	NA	NA	TRBJ1-1	TGTGCCACCCTCGGGCAGGTGAACACTGAAGCTTTCTTT	CATLGQVNTEAFF
TRBV9	NA	NA	TRBJ1-1	TGTGCCAGCAGCGTAGAAGGGAACACTGAAGCTTTCTTT	CASSVEGNTEAFF
TRBV10-3	TRBD1	NA	TRBJ1-5	TGTGCCATCAGTGAAGGGAAACGGGACAGATCATTCGGTCAGCCCCAGCATTTT	CAISEGKRDRSFGQPQHF
TRBV4-2	TRBD1	NA	TRBJ2-7	TGTGCCAGCAGCCAAGATCGACAGGGCTCCTACGAGCAGTACTTC	CASSQDRQGSYEQYF
TRBV7-9	TRBD1	NA	TRBJ2-4	TGTGCCAGCAGCTCGACAGGGATATTAGCCAAAAACATTCAGTACTTC	CASSSTGILAKNIQYF
TRBV6-4	NA	NA	TRBJ1-6	TGTGCCAGCAGTGAGGGGGTTCGGCATTCACCCCTCCACTTT	CASSEGVRHSPLHF
TRBV9	TRBD1	NA	TRBJ1-3	TGTGCCAGCAGCGTGGCGGACAGGGCGGCTGGAAACACCATATATTTT	CASSVADRAAGNTIYF
TRBV5-5	TRBD1	NA	TRBJ1-5	TGTGCCAGCAGCTTCGACAGGGGAAATCAGCCCCAGCATTTT	CASSFDRGNQPQHF
TRBV28	NA	NA	TRBJ1-1	TGTGCCAGCAGTTTACGGGGCGAAAAAGCTTTCTTT	CASSLRGEKAFF
TRBV6-6	NA	NA	TRBJ2-6	TGTGCCAGCAGCTTCGGCTCTGGGGCCAACGTCCTGACTTTC	CASSFGSGANVLTF
TRBV18	NA	NA	TRBJ1-1	TGTGCCAGCTCACCGTCCGGCAGGGCGAACACTGAAGCTTTCTTT	CASSPSGRANTEAFF
TRBV25-1	TRBD1	NA	TRBJ1-5	TGTGCCAGCAGCCAGACAGGGTGGAATCAGCCCCAGCATTTT	CASSQTGWNQPQHF
TRBV29-1	NA	NA	TRBJ1-1	TGCAGCGGCAGGGGCTCCTTTGAAGCTTTCTTT	CSGRGSFEAFF
TRBV7-2	NA	NA	TRBJ2-5	TGTGCCAGCAGCTTCGACAAGGGGACTTGGGAGACCCAGTACTTC	CASSFDKGTWETQYF
TRBV3-1/TRBV3-2	NA	NA	TRBJ1-1	TGTGCCAGCAGCCAAAAGAACACTGAAGCTTTCTTT	CASSQKNTEAFF
TRBV6-5	NA	NA	TRBJ2-3	TGTGCCAGCAGTTACGGAGCGTCCACAGATACGCAGTATTTT	CASSYGASTDTQYF
TRBV19	TRBD1	NA	TRBJ2-7	TGTGCCAGTAGTATTGGGGGACAGGGCTCCTACGAGCAGTACTTC	CASSIGGQGSYEQYF
TRBV2	TRBD1	NA	TRBJ2-7	TGTGCCAGCAGTCCGGGACAGGGGGGGACCTACGAGCAGTACTTC	CASSPGQGGTYEQYF
TRBV2	NA	NA	TRBJ2-1	TGTGCCAGCAGTGAAAGGCGGGGGCCGTACAATGAGCAGTTCTTC	CASSERRGPYNEQFF
TRBV2	NA	once	TRBJ1-5	TGTGCCAGCAGTGAAGAGGGGTTTAGCAATCAGCCCCAGCATTTT	CASSEEGFSNQPQHF
TRBV7-9	NA	NA	TRBJ1-4	TGTGCCAGCAGCCCGGTTTGGACCTCTAATGAAAAACTGTTTTTT	CASSPVWTSNEKLFF
TRBV3-1/TRBV3-2	TRBD1	NA	TRBJ1-3	TGTGCCAGCAGCCGGCCACAGGGGGCAGGTGGAAACACCATATATTTT	CASSRPQGAGGNTIYF
TRBV19	TRBD1	NA	TRBJ1-1	TGTGCCAGTAGCGGACAGGTTAACACTGAAGCTTTCTTT	CASSGQVNTEAFF
TRBV5-6	NA	NA	TRBJ1-6	TGTGCCAGCAGCTTCCCCCTGGGGGGTTCACCCCTCCACTTT	CASSFPLGGSPLHF
TRBV7-2	NA	NA	TRBJ2-5	TGTGCCAGCAGCTTAGGGGGTTATGAGACCCAGTACTTC	CASSLGGYETQYF
TRBV5-1	TRBD2	NA	TRBJ2-7	TGCGCCAGCAGCTTGGTACCTAGCGGGGTCGAGCAGTACTTC	CASSLVPSGVEQYF
TRBV18	NA	NA	TRBJ2-7	TGTGCCAGCTCACCTTCGAGCTCCTACGAGCAGTACTTC	CASSPSSSYEQYF
TRBV6-5	NA	NA	TRBJ1-2	TGTGCCAGCAGGACACCCGGGGGCGCCGACTATGGCTACACCTTC	CASRTPGGADYGYTF
TRBV6-5	NA	NA	TRBJ1-5	TGTGCCAGCACAGGGTTTGAAAGTCAGCCCCAGCATTTT	CASTGFESQPQHF
TRBV20-1	NA	NA	TRBJ2-3	TGCAGTGCTAGAGAGATGGATACGCAGTATTTT	CSAREMDTQYF
TRBV11-3	NA	NA	TRBJ1-1	TGTGCCAGCAGCCCCAGAAGGGGCCCGAACACTGAAGCTTTCTTT	CASSPRRGPNTEAFF
TRBV7-9	NA	NA	TRBJ1-1	TGTGCCAGCAGCCAAAGGGGTAACACTGAAGCTTTCTTT	CASSQRGNTEAFF
TRBV3-1/TRBV3-2	NA	NA	TRBJ1-3	TGTGCCAGCAGCCAAGAAGCTCGGAGGTTCTCTGGAAACACCATATATTTT	CASSQEARRFSGNTIYF
TRBV7-2	NA	NA	TRBJ2-2	TGTGCCAGCAGCTTAATGGGGGTGGTTGGGACCGGGGAGCTGTTTTTT	CASSLMGVVGTGELFF
TRBV19	TRBD2	NA	TRBJ2-5	TGTGCCAGTAGTATCCCGGGGGGATGGGAGACCCAGTACTTC	CASSIPGGWETQYF
TRBV11-2	NA	NA	TRBJ1-4	TGTGCCAGCAGCTTAATCCGAGTAGGGGAAAAACTGTTTTTT	CASSLIRVGEKLFF